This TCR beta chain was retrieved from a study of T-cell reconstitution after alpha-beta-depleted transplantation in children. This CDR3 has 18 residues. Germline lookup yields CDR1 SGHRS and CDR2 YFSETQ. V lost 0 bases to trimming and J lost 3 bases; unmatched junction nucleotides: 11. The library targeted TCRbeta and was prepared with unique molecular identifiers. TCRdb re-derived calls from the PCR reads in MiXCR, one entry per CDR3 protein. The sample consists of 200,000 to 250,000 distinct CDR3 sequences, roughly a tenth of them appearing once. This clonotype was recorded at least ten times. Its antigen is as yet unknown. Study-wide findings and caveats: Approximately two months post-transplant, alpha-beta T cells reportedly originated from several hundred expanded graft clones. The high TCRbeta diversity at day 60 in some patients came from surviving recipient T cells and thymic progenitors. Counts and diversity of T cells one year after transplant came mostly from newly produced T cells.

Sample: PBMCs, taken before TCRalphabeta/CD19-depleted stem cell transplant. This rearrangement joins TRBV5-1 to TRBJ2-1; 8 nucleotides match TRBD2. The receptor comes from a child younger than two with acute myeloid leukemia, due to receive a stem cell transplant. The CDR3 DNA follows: TGCGCCAGCAGCTTGGGCTCGCGGGTAGCGGGGTTCTACAATGAGCAGTTCTTC. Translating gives CASSLGSRVAGFYNEQFF.